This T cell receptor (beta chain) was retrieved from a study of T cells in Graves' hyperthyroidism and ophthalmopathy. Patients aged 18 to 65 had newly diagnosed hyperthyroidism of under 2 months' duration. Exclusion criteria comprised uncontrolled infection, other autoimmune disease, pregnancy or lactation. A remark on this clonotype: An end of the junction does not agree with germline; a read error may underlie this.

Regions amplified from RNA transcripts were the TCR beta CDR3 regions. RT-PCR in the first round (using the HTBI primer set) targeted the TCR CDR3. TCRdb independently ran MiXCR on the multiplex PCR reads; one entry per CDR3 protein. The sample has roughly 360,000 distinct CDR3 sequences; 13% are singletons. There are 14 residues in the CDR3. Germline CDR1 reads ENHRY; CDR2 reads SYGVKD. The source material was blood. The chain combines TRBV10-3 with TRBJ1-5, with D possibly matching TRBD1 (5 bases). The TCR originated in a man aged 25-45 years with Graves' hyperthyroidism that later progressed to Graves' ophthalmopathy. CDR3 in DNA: TGTGCCATCAGTAAGTCGGGGGGGGGTCAGCCCCAGCATTTT. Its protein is CAISKSGGGQPQHF.